The present TCR beta chain was sequenced within a study of T cell responses to AZD1222 COVID-19 vaccine. Clones were read by immunoSEQ multiplex PCR, and TCRdb kept only the in-frame ones, dropping some. The sample shows around 140,000 clones, 90% to 95% of them seen only once. Germline V gene data show CDR1 as MGHRA and CDR2 as YSYEKL. Trimming at V came to 0 bases and at J to 5 bases, leaving 9 bases not matched to a gene. There are 18 residues in the CDR3. This sequence originates from an adult who had recovered from COVID-19. The sample here was peripheral blood, taken after recovery from COVID-19. The chain carries TRBV4-1 and TRBJ2-5, with TRBD2 matching 13 bases. The CDR3 sequence: CASSQDRGLAGSGETQYF. The DNA of the CDR3 is TGCGCCAGCAGCCAAGATCGGGGACTAGCGGGATCGGGGGAGACCCAGTACTTC.